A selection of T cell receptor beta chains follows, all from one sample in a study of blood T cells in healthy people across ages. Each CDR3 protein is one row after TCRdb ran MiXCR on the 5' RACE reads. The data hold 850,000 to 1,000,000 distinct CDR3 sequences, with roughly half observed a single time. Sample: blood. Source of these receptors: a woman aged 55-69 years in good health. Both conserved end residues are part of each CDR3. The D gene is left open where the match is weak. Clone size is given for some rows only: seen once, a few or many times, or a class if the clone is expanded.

TGTGCCAGCAGCATGGGACTAGCGAGAGAGCAGTTCTTC	CASSMGLAREQFF	TRBD2	.	TRBV7-2	TRBJ2-1
TGCGCCAGCAGCAAACGGGACACCCGGAACACCGGGGAGCTGTTTTTT	CASSKRDTRNTGELFF	.	few	TRBV5-1	TRBJ2-2
TGCAGTGCTAGAGATCAGGGTCCCACAGATACGCAGTATTTT	CSARDQGPTDTQYF	.	few	TRBV20-1	TRBJ2-3
TGTGCCAGCAGCGTACAGGGTTTGGGCTATGGCTACACCTTC	CASSVQGLGYGYTF	.	.	TRBV7-2	TRBJ1-2
TGCAGTGCTAACGACGACACCGGGACAGGGTTGGACAATGAGCAGTTCTTC	CSANDDTGTGLDNEQFF	TRBD1	.	TRBV20-1	TRBJ2-1
TGTGCCAGCAGGGCCGCAGGGCAAGCTAACTATGGCTACACCTTC	CASRAAGQANYGYTF	.	.	TRBV7-9	TRBJ1-2
TGTGCCAGCAGTAATGGCAGGGCTCGACAGTACTTC	CASSNGRARQYF	.	.	TRBV27	TRBJ2-7
TGTGCCAGCTATGACAGGTCCCACGAGCAGTACTTC	CASYDRSHEQYF	.	.	TRBV5-6	TRBJ2-7
TGCAGCGTTGAAGAGGTAGCGGGGAGCTCCTACGAGCAGTACTTC	CSVEEVAGSSYEQYF	TRBD2	few	TRBV29-1	TRBJ2-7
TGTGCCAGCAGCCCGTTGCGGGGCCAGGGGTACGAGCAGTACTTC	CASSPLRGQGYEQYF	.	.	TRBV7-2	TRBJ2-7
TGTGCCAGCCGCCCTAGCGTGGCTGGTTCCTACAATGAGCAGTTCTTC	CASRPSVAGSYNEQFF	.	.	TRBV12-3/TRBV12-4	TRBJ2-1
TGTGCCAGCAACAGGGGGACATGGTACCTACAAAGGGGCAATGAGCAGTTCTTC	CASNRGTWYLQRGNEQFF	TRBD1	.	TRBV28	TRBJ2-1
TGCAGTGCTAGAACCCCTCTTAGCACAGATACGCAGTATTTT	CSARTPLSTDTQYF	.	.	TRBV20-1	TRBJ2-3
TGCAGTGCTAGCACCGGACGGCTACTTTCTCAGCCCCAGCATTTT	CSASTGRLLSQPQHF	.	.	TRBV20-1	TRBJ1-5
TGTGCCAGCTCACTCAGCGGGATACAAGATACGCAGTATTTT	CASSLSGIQDTQYF	TRBD2	.	TRBV18	TRBJ2-3
TGTGCCAGCAGTGAGAGTGGATTGGGGGAGTACGAGCAGTACTTC	CASSESGLGEYEQYF	.	once	TRBV6-1	TRBJ2-7
TGTGCCAGCAGCTTAAGTTTAGGGAGAAGGAATGAGCAGTTCTTC	CASSLSLGRRNEQFF	.	.	TRBV7-9	TRBJ2-1
TGTGCCAGCAGTTTACCACCAGGGTTTGCGAACACTGAAGCTTTCTTT	CASSLPPGFANTEAFF	.	.	TRBV28	TRBJ1-1
TGTGCCAGCAGTGTGGGACTCTCGAGCTCCTACAATGAGCAGTACTTC	CASSVGLSSSYNEQYF	.	.	TRBV12-3/TRBV12-4	TRBJ2-7
TGTGCCACCAGCAGATTCTCACCGGGACAGGGGGCGCAAGGTGGCTACACCTTC	CATSRFSPGQGAQGGYTF	TRBD1	.	TRBV15	TRBJ1-2
TGTGCCAGCAGCCCAGGGGGTTGTTGCAGAAATCAGCCCCAGCATTTT	CASSPGGCCRNQPQHF	TRBD1	few	TRBV13	TRBJ1-5
TGTGCCAGCAGTCCCGGGCCCCCTAGCACCGGGGAGCTGTTTTTT	CASSPGPPSTGELFF	.	many	TRBV7-3	TRBJ2-2
TGCGCCAGCAGCCACCTCGGGGTAGCTGGTTTGGACACCGGGGAGCTGTTTTTT	CASSHLGVAGLDTGELFF	.	.	TRBV4-1	TRBJ2-2
TGCAGTGCTCCAAGGCCGGGACAGAGCTACGAGCAGTACTTC	CSAPRPGQSYEQYF	TRBD1	.	TRBV20-1	TRBJ2-7
TGTGCCAGCAGTTTTCCCCCCGACAGGGAAGGAGGAAAGCAGTATTTT	CASSFPPDREGGKQYF	TRBD1	many	TRBV27	TRBJ2-3
TGTGCCAGCAGCCACGGACAGGGGACAACCTACGAGCAGTACTTC	CASSHGQGTTYEQYF	TRBD1	.	TRBV6-6	TRBJ2-7
TGTGCCAGCAGACTTCTGACAGATACGCAGTATTTT	CASRLLTDTQYF	.	.	TRBV12-3/TRBV12-4	TRBJ2-3